These T cell receptor beta chains were read from a single sample in a study of T-cell reconstitution after alpha-beta-depleted transplantation in children. TCRdb analysed the PCR reads with MiXCR anew, one entry per CDR3 protein. The table includes 490,000 or so distinct CDR3 sequences, roughly an eighth detected once. The sample was PBMCs from the stem cell graft donor, taken from the stem cell graft. Receptor source: a human donor who donated a stem cell graft to a child with combined immunodeficiency. CDR3s include the opening cysteine and the closing phenylalanine or tryptophan. Each record gives: D gene, V gene, clone size, J gene, CDR3 protein, CDR3 DNA. A D gene is named only where the DNA matches it firmly. Rows may omit the clone size; those that give it use once, few, many or a size class.

D: NA
V: TRBV6-2/TRBV6-3
size: few
J: TRBJ1-1
CDR3: CASRRQLNTEAFF
DNA: TGTGCCAGCCGACGGCAGCTGAACACTGAAGCTTTCTTT

D: NA
V: TRBV5-6
size: few
J: TRBJ2-2
CDR3: CASSLERAGRLGELFF
DNA: TGTGCCAGCAGCTTGGAAAGGGCAGGAAGACTAGGGGAGCTGTTTTTT

D: NA
V: TRBV5-6
size: many
J: TRBJ2-1
CDR3: CASSLFRSRYNEQFF
DNA: TGTGCCAGCAGCTTGTTTCGGAGTAGGTACAATGAGCAGTTCTTC

D: TRBD2
V: TRBV30
size: NA
J: TRBJ2-5
CDR3: CAWSNGGLEETQYF
DNA: TGTGCCTGGAGTAACGGGGGGTTAGAAGAGACCCAGTACTTC

D: TRBD1
V: TRBV4-3
size: few
J: TRBJ2-7
CDR3: CASSQDLSGGWEQYF
DNA: TGCGCCAGCAGCCAAGATCTCTCAGGGGGCTGGGAGCAGTACTTC

D: NA
V: TRBV20-1
size: few
J: TRBJ2-2
CDR3: CSATGSGDTGELFF
DNA: TGCAGTGCAACAGGGAGTGGCGACACCGGGGAGCTGTTTTTT

D: NA
V: TRBV12-3/TRBV12-4
size: few
J: TRBJ1-5
CDR3: CASSLWANGDQPQHF
DNA: TGTGCCAGCAGTTTATGGGCCAACGGGGATCAGCCCCAGCATTTT

D: NA
V: TRBV15
size: few
J: TRBJ2-1
CDR3: CATSRRMQGYNEQFF
DNA: TGTGCCACCAGCAGACGCATGCAGGGCTACAATGAGCAGTTCTTC

D: NA
V: TRBV7-9
size: many
J: TRBJ1-3
CDR3: CASSLSNYGNTIYF
DNA: TGTGCCAGCAGCTTAAGTAATTATGGAAACACCATATATTTT

D: NA
V: TRBV7-2
size: few
J: TRBJ2-1
CDR3: CASSLRDVLDEQFF
DNA: TGTGCCAGCAGCCTCCGGGATGTGCTCGATGAGCAGTTCTTC

D: TRBD2
V: TRBV20-1
size: few
J: TRBJ2-3
CDR3: CSARVLWTSGTSPDTQYF
DNA: TGCAGTGCTAGAGTCCTATGGACTAGCGGGACCTCCCCAGATACGCAGTATTTT

D: NA
V: TRBV4-3
size: few
J: TRBJ2-7
CDR3: CASSQAHHYEQYF
DNA: TGCGCCAGCAGCCAAGCTCACCACTACGAGCAGTACTTC

D: TRBD1
V: TRBV10-3
size: few
J: TRBJ2-7
CDR3: CATTGGFKRRSNEQYF
DNA: TGTGCCACCACAGGGGGGTTCAAGCGCCGGTCTAACGAGCAGTACTTC

D: NA
V: TRBV28
size: few
J: TRBJ2-3
CDR3: CASSLFGGGATDTQYF
DNA: TGTGCCAGCAGTTTATTTGGAGGGGGGGCCACAGATACGCAGTATTTT

D: TRBD1
V: TRBV7-2
size: NA
J: TRBJ1-1
CDR3: CASSPLRDRGKNTEAFF
DNA: TGTGCCAGCAGCCCCCTTCGGGACAGGGGGAAGAACACTGAAGCTTTCTTT

D: NA
V: TRBV7-6
size: many
J: TRBJ2-1
CDR3: CASSLDTDNEQFF
DNA: TGTGCCAGCAGCCTTGACACCGACAATGAGCAGTTCTTC

D: NA
V: TRBV20-1
size: few
J: TRBJ2-1
CDR3: CSARADMGVGNEQFF
DNA: TGCAGTGCTAGGGCTGATATGGGGGTGGGCAATGAGCAGTTCTTC

D: NA
V: TRBV21-1
size: many
J: TRBJ1-1
CDR3: CASSRGSDWANTEAFF
DNA: TGTGCCAGCAGCAGAGGGTCTGATTGGGCTAACACTGAAGCTTTCTTT

D: NA
V: TRBV15
size: few
J: TRBJ2-1
CDR3: CATSRDAAMEQFF
DNA: TGTGCCACCAGCAGAGATGCAGCCATGGAGCAGTTCTTC

D: NA
V: TRBV4-3
size: many
J: TRBJ2-3
CDR3: CASSRKVEADTQYF
DNA: TGCGCCAGCAGCCGAAAGGTAGAGGCAGATACGCAGTATTTT

D: NA
V: TRBV6-2/TRBV6-3
size: many
J: TRBJ2-1
CDR3: CASSYQSWVGVYNEQFF
DNA: TGTGCCAGCAGTTACCAAAGCTGGGTAGGGGTCTACAATGAGCAGTTCTTC

D: NA
V: TRBV24-1
size: many
J: TRBJ2-5
CDR3: CATSALQAGSETQYF
DNA: TGTGCCACCAGTGCCCTGCAGGCCGGTTCGGAGACCCAGTACTTC

D: NA
V: TRBV27
size: NA
J: TRBJ2-7
CDR3: CASRSRGTHEQYF
DNA: TGTGCCAGCCGTAGCCGAGGGACCCACGAGCAGTACTTC

D: NA
V: TRBV20-1
size: many
J: TRBJ2-3
CDR3: CSARDAGRPSTDTQYF
DNA: TGCAGTGCTAGAGATGCAGGCCGGCCTAGCACAGATACGCAGTATTTT

D: NA
V: TRBV2
size: few
J: TRBJ1-4
CDR3: CASSASGKELFF
DNA: TGTGCCAGCAGTGCCTCCGGGAAGGAACTGTTTTTT